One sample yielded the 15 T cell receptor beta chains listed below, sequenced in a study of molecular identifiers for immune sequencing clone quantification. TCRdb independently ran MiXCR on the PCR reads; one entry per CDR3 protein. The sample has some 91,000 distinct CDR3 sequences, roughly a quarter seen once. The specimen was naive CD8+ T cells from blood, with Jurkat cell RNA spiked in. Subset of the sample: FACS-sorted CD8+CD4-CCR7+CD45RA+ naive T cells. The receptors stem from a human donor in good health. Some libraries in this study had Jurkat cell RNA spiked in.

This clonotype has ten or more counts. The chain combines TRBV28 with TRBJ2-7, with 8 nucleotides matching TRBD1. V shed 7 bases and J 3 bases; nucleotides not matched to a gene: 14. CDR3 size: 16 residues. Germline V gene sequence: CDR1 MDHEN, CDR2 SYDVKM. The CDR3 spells CASNPRAGTGNYEQYF. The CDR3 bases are TGTGCCAGCAACCCCCGAGCCGGGACAGGCAACTACGAGCAGTACTTC.

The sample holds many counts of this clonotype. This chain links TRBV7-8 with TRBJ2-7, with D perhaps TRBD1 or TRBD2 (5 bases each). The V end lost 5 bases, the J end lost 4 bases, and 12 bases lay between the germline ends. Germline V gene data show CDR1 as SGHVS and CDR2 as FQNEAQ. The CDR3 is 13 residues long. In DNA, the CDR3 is TGTGCCAGCAGCCTCCGGGGCCAATACGAGCAGTACTTC. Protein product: CASSLRGQYEQYF. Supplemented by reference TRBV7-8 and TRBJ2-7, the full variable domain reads GAGVSQSPRYKVAKRGQDVALRCDPISGHVSLFWYQQALGQGPEFLTYFQNEAQLDKSGLPSDRFFAERPEGSVSTLKIQRTQQEDSAVYLCASSLRGQYEQYFGPGTRLTVT.

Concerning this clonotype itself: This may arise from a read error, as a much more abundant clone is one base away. The CDR3 sequence is CASNPLLFGTLNTEAFF. The CDR3 nucleotides read TGCGCCAGCAACCCCCTACTATTCGGAACCTTGAACACTGAAGCTTTCTTT. V gene TRBV5-1 combines with J gene TRBJ1-1, with no clear D. From germline, CDR1 is SGHRS and CDR2 YFSETQ. Trimming cost V 6 bases and J 0 bases, with 21 bases left between them. The CDR3 covers 17 residues.

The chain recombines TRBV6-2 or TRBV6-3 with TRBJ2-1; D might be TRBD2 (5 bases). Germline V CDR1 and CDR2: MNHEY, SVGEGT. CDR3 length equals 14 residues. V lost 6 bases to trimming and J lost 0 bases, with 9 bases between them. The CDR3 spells CASRALVSYNEQFF. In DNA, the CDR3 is TGTGCCAGCAGGGCACTAGTCTCCTACAATGAGCAGTTCTTC.

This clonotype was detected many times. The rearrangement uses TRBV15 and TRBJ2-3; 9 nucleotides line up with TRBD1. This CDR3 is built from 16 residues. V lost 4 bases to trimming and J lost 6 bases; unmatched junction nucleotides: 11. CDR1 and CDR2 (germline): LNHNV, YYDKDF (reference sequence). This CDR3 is CATSNAISDRGDTQYF. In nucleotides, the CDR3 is TGTGCCACCAGCAACGCGATATCGGACAGGGGCGATACGCAGTATTTT.

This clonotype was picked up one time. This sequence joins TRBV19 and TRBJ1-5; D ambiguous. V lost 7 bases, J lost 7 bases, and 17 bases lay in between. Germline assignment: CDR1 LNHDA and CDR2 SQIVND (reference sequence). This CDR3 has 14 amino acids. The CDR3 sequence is CASTGYSVSQPQHF. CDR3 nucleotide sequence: TGTGCCAGTACCGGGTATTCAGTCTCCCAGCCCCAGCATTTT.

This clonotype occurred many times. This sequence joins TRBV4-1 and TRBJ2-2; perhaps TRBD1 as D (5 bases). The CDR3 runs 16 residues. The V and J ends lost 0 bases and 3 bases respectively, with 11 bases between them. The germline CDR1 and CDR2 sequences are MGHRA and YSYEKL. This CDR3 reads CASSQESRDYTGELFF. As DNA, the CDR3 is TGCGCCAGCAGCCAAGAGTCCAGGGATTACACCGGGGAGCTGTTTTTT.

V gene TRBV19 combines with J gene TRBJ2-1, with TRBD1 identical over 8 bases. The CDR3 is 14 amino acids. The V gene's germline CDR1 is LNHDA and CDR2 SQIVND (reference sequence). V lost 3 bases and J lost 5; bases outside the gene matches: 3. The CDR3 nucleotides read TGTGCCAGTAGTATGGGACAGGTTAACAATGAGCAGTTCTTC. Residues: CASSMGQVNNEQFF.

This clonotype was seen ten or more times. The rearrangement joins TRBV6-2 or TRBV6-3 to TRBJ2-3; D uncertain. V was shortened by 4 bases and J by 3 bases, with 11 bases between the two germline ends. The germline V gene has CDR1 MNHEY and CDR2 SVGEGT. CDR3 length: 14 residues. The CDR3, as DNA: TGTGCCAGCAGTTCACCTGGGGAAACAGATACGCAGTATTTT. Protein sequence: CASSSPGETDTQYF.

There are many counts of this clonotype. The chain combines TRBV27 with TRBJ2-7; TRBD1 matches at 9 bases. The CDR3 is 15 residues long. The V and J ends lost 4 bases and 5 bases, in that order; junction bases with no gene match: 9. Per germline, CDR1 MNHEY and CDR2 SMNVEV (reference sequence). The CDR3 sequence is CASSWGTGSVHEQYF. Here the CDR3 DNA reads TGTGCCAGCAGTTGGGGGACAGGGTCGGTCCACGAGCAGTACTTC.

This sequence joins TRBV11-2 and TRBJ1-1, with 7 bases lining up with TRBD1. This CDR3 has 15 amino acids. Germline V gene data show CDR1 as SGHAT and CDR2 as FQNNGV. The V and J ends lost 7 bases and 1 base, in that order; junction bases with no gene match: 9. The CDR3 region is CASTTGATENTEAFF. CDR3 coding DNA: TGTGCCAGCACAACAGGGGCTACGGAGAACACTGAAGCTTTCTTT.

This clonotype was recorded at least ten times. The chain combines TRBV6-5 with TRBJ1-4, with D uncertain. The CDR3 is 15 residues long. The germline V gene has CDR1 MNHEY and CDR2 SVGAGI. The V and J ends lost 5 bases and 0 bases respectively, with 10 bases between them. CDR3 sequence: CASSPLRATNEKLFF. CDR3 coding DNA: TGTGCCAGCAGTCCTTTAAGGGCAACTAATGAAAAACTGTTTTTT.

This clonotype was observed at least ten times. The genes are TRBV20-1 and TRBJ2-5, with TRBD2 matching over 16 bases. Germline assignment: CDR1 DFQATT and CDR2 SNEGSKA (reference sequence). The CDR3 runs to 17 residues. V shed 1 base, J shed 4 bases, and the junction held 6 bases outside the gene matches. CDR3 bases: TGCAGTGCTAGAGCCGGGACTAGCGGGAGGGCCAGAGAGACCCAGTACTTC. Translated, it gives CSARAGTSGRARETQYF.

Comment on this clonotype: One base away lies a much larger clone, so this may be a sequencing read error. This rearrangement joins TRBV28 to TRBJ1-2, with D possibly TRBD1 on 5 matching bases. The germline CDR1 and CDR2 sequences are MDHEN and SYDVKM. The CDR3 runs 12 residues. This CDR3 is CASTKDNYGYIF. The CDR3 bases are TGTGCCAGCACCAAGGACAACTATGGCTACATCTTC.

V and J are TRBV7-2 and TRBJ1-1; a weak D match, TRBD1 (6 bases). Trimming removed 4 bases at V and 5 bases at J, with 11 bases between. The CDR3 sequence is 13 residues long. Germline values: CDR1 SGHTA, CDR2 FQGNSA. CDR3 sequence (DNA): TGTGCCAGCAGCTCCTCGACAGGAACTGAAGCTTTCTTT. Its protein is CASSSSTGTEAFF.